The present TCR beta chain was sequenced within a study of blood T cell repertoires in COVID-19. V was pared by 1 base and J by 4 bases, with 9 bases of the junction left unmatched. The germline CDR1 and CDR2 sequences are LNHDA and SQIVND (reference sequence). This CDR3 has 16 residues. The authors' processing: Estimated nucleated cell counts came from reference gene primer amplification. Data came from immunoSEQ multiplex PCR; TCRdb stores just in-frame clones and leaves some out. The V and J calls and clone size were taken over from that table, and D and trimming were inferred from the DNA. The data show approximately 250,000 clones, with 65% to 90% seen just once and 13% held by the top ten.

The chain employs TRBV19 and TRBJ1-1; 7 positions match TRBD1. The sequence was collected from a woman aged 70-85 years with COVID-19, enrolled during active disease. Sequenced sample: peripheral blood. The DNA of the CDR3 is TGTGCCAGTAGTATAGTGAGGGGGCGCTGGGGCACTGAAGCTTTCTTT. Translation: CASSIVRGRWGTEAFF.